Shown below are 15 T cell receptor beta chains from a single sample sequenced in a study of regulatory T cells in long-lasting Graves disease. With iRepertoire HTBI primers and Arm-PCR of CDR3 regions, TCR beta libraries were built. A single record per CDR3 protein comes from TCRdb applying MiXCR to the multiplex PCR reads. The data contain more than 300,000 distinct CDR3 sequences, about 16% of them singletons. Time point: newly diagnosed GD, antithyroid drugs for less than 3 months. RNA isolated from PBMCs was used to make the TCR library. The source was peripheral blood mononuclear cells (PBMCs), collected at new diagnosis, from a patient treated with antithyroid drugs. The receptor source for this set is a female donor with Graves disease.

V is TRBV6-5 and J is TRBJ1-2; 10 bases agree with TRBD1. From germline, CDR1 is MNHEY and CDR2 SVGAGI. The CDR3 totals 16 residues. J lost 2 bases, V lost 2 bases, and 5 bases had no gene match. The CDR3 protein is CASSYPRGQGNYGYTF. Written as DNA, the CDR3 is TGTGCCAGCAGTTACCCTCGGGGACAGGGGAACTATGGCTACACCTTC.

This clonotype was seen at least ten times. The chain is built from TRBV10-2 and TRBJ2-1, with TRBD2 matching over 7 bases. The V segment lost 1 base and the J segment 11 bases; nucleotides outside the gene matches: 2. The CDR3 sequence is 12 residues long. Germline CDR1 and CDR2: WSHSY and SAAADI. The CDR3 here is CASSEWEGKQFF. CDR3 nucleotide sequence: TGCGCCAGCAGTGAGTGGGAGGGAAAGCAGTTCTTC.

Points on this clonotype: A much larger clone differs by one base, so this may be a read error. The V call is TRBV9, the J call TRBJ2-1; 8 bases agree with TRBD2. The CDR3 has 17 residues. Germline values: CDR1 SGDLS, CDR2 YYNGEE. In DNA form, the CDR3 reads TGTGCCAGCAGCTTCCAAGCCCCTAGCGGGCGGGGCAATGAGCAGTCCTTC. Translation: CASSFQAPSGRGNEQSF.

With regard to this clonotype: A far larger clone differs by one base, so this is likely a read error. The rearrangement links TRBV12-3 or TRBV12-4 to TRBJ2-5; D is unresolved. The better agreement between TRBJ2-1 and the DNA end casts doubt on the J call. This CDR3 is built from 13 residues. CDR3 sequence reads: CASSRSHVDEQFF. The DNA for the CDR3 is TGTGCCAGCAGTCGATCTCACGTAGATGAGCAGTTCTTC.

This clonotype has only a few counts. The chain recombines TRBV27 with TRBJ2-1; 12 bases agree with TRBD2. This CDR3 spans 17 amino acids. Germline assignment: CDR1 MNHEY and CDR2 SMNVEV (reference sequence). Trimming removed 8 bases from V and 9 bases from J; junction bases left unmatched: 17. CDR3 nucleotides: TGTGCCAGCTCCCCTCCCCTAGCGGGGGGGCCGGCGGTTGAGCAGTTCTTC. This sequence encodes CASSPPLAGGPAVEQFF.

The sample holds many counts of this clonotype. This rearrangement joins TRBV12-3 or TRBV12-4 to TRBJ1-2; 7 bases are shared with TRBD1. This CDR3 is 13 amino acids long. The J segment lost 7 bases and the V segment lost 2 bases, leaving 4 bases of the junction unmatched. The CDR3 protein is CASSLYRGSGYTF. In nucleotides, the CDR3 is TGTGCCAGCAGTTTATACAGGGGTTCTGGCTACACCTTC.

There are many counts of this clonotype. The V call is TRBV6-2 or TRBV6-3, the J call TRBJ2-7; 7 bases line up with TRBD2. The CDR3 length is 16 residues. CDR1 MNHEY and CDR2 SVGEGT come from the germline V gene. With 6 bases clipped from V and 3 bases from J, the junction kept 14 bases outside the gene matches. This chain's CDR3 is CASRGTGLRGGYEQYF. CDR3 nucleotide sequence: TGTGCCAGCAGGGGGACCGGACTCCGCGGGGGCTACGAGCAGTACTTC.

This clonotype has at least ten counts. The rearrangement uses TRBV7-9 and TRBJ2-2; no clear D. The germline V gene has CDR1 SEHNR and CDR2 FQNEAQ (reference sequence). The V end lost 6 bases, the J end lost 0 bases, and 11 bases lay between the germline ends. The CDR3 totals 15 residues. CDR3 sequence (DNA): TGTGCCAGCAGGACCCCCCCAGCGAACACCGGGGAGCTGTTTTTT. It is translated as CASRTPPANTGELFF. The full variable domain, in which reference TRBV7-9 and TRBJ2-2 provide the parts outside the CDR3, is DTGVSQNPRHKITKRGQNVTFRCDPISEHNRLYWYRQTLGQGPEFLTYFQNEAQLEKSRLLSDRFSAERPKGSFSTLEIQRTEQGDSAMYLCASRTPPANTGELFFGEGSRLTVL.

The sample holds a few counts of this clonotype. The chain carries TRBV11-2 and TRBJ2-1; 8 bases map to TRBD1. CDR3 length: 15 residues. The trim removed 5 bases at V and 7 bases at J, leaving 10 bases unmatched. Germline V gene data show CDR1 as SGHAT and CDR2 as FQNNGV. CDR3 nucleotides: TGTGCCAGCAGCGACTGGACAGGGAGTCGAAATGAGCAGTTCTTC. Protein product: CASSDWTGSRNEQFF.

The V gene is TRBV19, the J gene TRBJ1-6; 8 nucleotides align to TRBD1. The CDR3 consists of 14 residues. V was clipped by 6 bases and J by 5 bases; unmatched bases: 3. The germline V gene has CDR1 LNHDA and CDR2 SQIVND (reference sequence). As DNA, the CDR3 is TGTGCCAGTAGGGTACAGGGGGATAATTCACCCCTCCACTTT. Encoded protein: CASRVQGDNSPLHF. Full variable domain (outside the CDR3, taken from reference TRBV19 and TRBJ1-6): DGGITQSPKYLFRKEGQNVTLSCEQNLNHDAMYWYRQDPGQGLRLIYYSQIVNDFQKGDIAEGYSVSREKKESFPLTVTSAQKNPTAFYLCASRVQGDNSPLHFGNGTRLTVT.

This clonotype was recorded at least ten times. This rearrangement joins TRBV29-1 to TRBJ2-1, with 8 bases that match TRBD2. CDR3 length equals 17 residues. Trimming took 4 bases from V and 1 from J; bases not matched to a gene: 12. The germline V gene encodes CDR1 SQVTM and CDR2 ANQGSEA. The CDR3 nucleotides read TGCAGCGTTGTGGGACTAGTAACGGGGAGGTCCTACAATGAGCAGTTCTTC. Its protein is CSVVGLVTGRSYNEQFF.

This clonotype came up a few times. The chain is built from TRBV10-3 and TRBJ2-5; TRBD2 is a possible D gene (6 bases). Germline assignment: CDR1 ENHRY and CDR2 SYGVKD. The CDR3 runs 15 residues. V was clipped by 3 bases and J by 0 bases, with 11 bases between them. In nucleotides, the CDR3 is TGTGCCATCAGTGACTATCGACTAGACCAAGAGACCCAGTACTTC. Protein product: CAISDYRLDQETQYF.

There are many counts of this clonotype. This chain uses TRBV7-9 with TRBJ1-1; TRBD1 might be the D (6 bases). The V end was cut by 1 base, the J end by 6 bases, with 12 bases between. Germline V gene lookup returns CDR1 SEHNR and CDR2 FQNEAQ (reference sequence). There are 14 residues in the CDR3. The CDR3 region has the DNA TGTGCCAGCAGCTTAGATGCCCGGACAGCTGAAGCTTTCTTT. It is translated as CASSLDARTAEAFF.

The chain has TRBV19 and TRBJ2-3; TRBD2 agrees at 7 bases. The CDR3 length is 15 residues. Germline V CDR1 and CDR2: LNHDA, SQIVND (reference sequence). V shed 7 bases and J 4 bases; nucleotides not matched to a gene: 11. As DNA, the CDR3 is TGTGCCAGTACCCCCGGCGGGAGTGGAGCAGATACGCAGTATTTT. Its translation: CASTPGGSGADTQYF.

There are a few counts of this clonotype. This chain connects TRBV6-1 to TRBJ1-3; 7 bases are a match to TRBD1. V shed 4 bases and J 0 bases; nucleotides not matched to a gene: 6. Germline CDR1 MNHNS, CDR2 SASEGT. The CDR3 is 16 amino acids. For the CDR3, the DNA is TGTGCCAGCAGTGCCAGGGGGTCCCACTCTGGAAACACCATATATTTT. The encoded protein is CASSARGSHSGNTIYF.